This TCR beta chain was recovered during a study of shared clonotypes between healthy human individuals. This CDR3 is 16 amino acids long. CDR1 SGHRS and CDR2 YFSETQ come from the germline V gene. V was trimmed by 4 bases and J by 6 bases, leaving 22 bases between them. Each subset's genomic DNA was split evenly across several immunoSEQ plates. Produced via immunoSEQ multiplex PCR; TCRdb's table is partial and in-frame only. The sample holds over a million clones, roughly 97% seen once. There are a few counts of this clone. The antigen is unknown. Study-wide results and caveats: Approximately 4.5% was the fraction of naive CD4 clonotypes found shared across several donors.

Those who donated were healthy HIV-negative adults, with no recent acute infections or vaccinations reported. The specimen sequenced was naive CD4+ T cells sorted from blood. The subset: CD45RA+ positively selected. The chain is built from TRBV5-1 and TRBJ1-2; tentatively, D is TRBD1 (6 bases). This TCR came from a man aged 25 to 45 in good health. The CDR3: CASSRGRGRMGDGYTF. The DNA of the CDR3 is TGCGCCAGCAGCCGGGGGCGGGGGCGCATGGGAGATGGCTACACCTTC. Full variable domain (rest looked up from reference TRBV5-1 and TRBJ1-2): KAGVTQTPRYLIKTRGQQVTLSCSPISGHRSVSWYQQTPGQGLQFLFEYFSETQRNKGNFPGRFSGRQFSNSRSEMNVSTLELGDSALYLCASSRGRGRMGDGYTFGSGTRLTVV.